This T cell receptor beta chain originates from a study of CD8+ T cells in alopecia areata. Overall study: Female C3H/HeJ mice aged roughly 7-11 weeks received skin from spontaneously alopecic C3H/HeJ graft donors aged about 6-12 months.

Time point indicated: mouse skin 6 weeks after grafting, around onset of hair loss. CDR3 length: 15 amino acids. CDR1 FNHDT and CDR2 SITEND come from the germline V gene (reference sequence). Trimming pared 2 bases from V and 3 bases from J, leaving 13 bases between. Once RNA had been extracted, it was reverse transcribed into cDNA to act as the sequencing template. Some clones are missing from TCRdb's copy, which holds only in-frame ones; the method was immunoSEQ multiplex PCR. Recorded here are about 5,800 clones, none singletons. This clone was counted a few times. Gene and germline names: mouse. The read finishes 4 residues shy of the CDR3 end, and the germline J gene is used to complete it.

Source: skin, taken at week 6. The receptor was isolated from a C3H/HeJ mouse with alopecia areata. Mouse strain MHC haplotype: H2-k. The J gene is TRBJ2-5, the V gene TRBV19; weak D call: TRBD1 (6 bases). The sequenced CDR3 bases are TGTGCCAGCAGTATGCGCAGGGGAGGACAAGAC. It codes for CASSMRRGGQD. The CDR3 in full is CASSMRRGGQDTQYF.